This T cell receptor beta chain comes out of a study of cytomegalovirus exposure and HLA in healthy donors. In nominal health when sampled, donors likely had unrecorded immune exposures nonetheless. PCR employed 60 Vbeta and 13 Jbeta primers. Profiling relied on immunoSEQ multiplex PCR, and the TCRdb table lists in-frame clones only, not all of them. The profile covers some 120,000 clones, with 80% appearing a single time and over 2.5% taken by the ten largest. The germline V gene encodes CDR1 MNHEY and CDR2 SMNVEV (reference sequence). V lost 4 bases to trimming and J lost 1 base, with 13 bases between them. The CDR3 length is 15 residues.

The TCR comes from a male donor in good health and CMV-seronegative. The sample was PBMCs. The rearrangement links TRBV27 to TRBJ1-1; maybe TRBD1 (6 bases). CDR3 protein: CASSSPRGRNTEAFF. The CDR3 bases are TGTGCCAGCAGTTCCCCCAGGGGAAGGAACACTGAAGCTTTCTTT.